This is a list of T cell receptor beta chains from one sample in a study of blood T cells in healthy people across ages. TCRdb reanalysed the 5' RACE reads using MiXCR and keeps one entry per CDR3 protein. The sample records roughly 680,000 distinct CDR3 sequences, 52% being singletons. What was sequenced was blood. Every receptor here comes from a woman older than 75 in good health. Each CDR3 is given with its conserved first and last residue. A D gene is named only where the DNA matches it firmly. Expanded clones get a size class; other rows say once, few or many, or leave the size out.

clone_size,v_call,d_call,j_call,cdr3_length,cdr3_nt,cdr3_aa
.,TRBV29-1,.,TRBJ2-5,14,TGCAGCGTTGCTCCCGGGGCGAACCGAGAGACCCAGTACTTC,CSVAPGANRETQYF
.,TRBV2,.,TRBJ1-1,13,TGTGCCAGCAGTGGAGACACCAACACTGAAGCTTTCTTT,CASSGDTNTEAFF
many,TRBV25-1,.,TRBJ2-4,16,TGTGCCAGCAGTGTGGGGGCCCACGGGACTGCGAACATTCAGTACTTC,CASSVGAHGTANIQYF
.,TRBV28,.,TRBJ1-1,14,TGTGCCAGCAGTTCCAGGGATTTGGGCACTGAAGCTTTCTTT,CASSSRDLGTEAFF
many,TRBV5-1,TRBD2,TRBJ2-7,16,TGCGCCAGCAGCGCTCAGACTAGCGGTTATTCCTACGAGCAGTACTTC,CASSAQTSGYSYEQYF
few,TRBV12-3/TRBV12-4,TRBD2,TRBJ2-1,15,TGTGCCAGCACCTATTTTGGGACTAGCGGGACTGAGCAGTTCTTC,CASTYFGTSGTEQFF
.,TRBV7-2,TRBD2,TRBJ2-4,16,TGTGCCAGCAGCTTGAGTTCGACTAGCGGGTGGGCCTCGCAGTACTTC,CASSLSSTSGWASQYF
.,TRBV27,TRBD1,TRBJ1-2,12,TGTGCCAGCAGAACTGACAGGGGTGGCTACACCTTC,CASRTDRGGYTF
.,TRBV5-4,.,TRBJ1-2,14,TGTGCCAGCAGCCTGGAAAGGGCTAACTATGGCTACACCTTC,CASSLERANYGYTF
once,TRBV20-1,.,TRBJ2-7,14,TGCAGTGCTACACAAGGGGCAGGGCTTAGCGAGCAGTACTTC,CSATQGAGLSEQYF
few,TRBV4-3,.,TRBJ2-3,16,TGCGCCAGCAGCCAAGATTGGACGTCTAGGGGAGATACGCAGTATTTT,CASSQDWTSRGDTQYF
.,TRBV28,TRBD1,TRBJ2-7,14,TGTGCCAGCAGTTTATTGGGACAGAGGCACGAGCAGTACTTC,CASSLLGQRHEQYF
many,TRBV5-1,.,TRBJ2-3,15,TGCGCCAGCAGCTTCGGGAGCCCTAGCACAGATACGCAGTATTTT,CASSFGSPSTDTQYF
.,TRBV11-2,.,TRBJ1-2,13,TGTGCCAGCAGCGTATCCGTCTTGGGTGGCTACACCTTC,CASSVSVLGGYTF
.,TRBV29-1,.,TRBJ2-6,18,TGCAGCGTTTCCCCTTCACAGGGTGTCTCTTCTGGGGCCAACGTCCTGACTTTC,CSVSPSQGVSSGANVLTF
many,TRBV29-1,TRBD1,TRBJ2-5,13,TGCAGCGTTGACCGGACAGGGGGCAGTGGGCAGTACTTC,CSVDRTGGSGQYF
.,TRBV29-1,.,TRBJ2-3,12,TGCAGCGTTGAAGGCGAACTGAATACGCAGTATTTT,CSVEGELNTQYF
.,TRBV6-1,TRBD2,TRBJ2-1,17,TGTGCCAGCAGTGGGACTAGCGGGAGCTTCGCCCACAATGAGCAGTTCTTC,CASSGTSGSFAHNEQFF
.,TRBV5-1,TRBD1,TRBJ2-3,15,TGCGCCAGCAGCTTGGCTGGACAGGCCTCAGGTACGCAGTATTTT,CASSLAGQASGTQYF